This T cell receptor beta chain was recovered during a study of OX40 agonist ivuxolimab in advanced cancers. As for the study in general: Cohort: around 79% men, mean age roughly 60, aged roughly 20 to 79.

Repertoires were generated with immunoSEQ multiplex PCR, while TCRdb's copy carries only in-frame clones and drops some. The sample lists about 14,000 clones; around 81% were seen once. The CDR3 runs to 13 residues. Germline lookup yields CDR1 MDHEN and CDR2 SYDVKM. V lost 6 bases to trimming and J lost 3 bases, with 12 bases between them. The receptor comes from an adult with an advanced solid tumor such as melanoma, head and neck, liver or kidney cancer. The sample was CD4+ or CD8+ T cells sorted from blood, taken in a trial of the OX40 agonist ivuxolimab. The chain combines TRBV28 with TRBJ2-7; maybe TRBD1 (5 bases). The CDR3 DNA sequence: TGTGCCAGCAGCGTCGGAAGGGGCTACGAGCAGTACTTC. Its protein is CASSVGRGYEQYF. The full variable domain, its missing parts supplied by reference TRBV28 and TRBJ2-7, is DVKVTQSSRYLVKRTGEKVFLECVQDMDHENMFWYRQDPGLGLRLIYFSYDVKMKEKGDIPEGYSVSREKKERFSLILESASTNQTSMYLCASSVGRGYEQYFGPGTRLTVT.